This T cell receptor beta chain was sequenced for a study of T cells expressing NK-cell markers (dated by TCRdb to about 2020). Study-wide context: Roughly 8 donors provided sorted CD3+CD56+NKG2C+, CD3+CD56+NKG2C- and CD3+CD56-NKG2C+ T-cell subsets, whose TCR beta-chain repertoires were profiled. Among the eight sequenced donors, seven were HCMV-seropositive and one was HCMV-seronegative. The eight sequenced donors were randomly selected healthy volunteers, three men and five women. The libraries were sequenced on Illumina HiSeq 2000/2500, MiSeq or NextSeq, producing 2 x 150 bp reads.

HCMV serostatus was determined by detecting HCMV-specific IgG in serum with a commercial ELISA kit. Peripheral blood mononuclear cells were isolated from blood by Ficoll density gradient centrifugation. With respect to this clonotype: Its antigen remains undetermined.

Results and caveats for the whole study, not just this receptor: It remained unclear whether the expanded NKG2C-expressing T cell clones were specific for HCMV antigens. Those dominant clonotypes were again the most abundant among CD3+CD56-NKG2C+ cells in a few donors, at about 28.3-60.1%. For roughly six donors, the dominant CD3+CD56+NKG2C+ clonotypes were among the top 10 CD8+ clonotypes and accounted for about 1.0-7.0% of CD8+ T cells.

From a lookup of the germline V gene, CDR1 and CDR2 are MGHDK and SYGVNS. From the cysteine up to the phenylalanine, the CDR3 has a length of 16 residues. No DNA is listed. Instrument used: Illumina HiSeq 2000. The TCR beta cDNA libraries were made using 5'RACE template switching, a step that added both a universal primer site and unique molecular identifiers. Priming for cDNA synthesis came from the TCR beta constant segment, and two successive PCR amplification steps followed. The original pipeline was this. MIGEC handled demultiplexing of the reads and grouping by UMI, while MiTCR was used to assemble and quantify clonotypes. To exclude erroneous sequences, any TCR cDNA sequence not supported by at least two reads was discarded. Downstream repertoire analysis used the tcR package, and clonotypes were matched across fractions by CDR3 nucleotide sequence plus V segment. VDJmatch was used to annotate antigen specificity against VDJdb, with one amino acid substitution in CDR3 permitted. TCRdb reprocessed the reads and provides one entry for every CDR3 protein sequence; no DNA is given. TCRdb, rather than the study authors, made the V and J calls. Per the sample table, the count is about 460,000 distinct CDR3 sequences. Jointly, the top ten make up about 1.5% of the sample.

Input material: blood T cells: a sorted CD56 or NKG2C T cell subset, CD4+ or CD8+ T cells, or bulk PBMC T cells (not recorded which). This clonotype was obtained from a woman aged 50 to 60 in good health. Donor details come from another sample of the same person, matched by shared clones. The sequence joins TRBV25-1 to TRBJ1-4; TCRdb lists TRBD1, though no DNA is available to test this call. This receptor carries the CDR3 CASSEWARGRIEKLFF.